These 11 T cell receptor beta chains were all obtained from the same sample, sequenced in a study of blood T cells in healthy people across ages. Alongside a J-beta primer mix, a sample-barcoded 5' primer served in a second PCR lasting about 7 to 11 cycles. MiXCR, run by TCRdb on the 5' RACE reads, gives a single entry per CDR3 protein. Here the sample spans about 1,500,000 distinct CDR3 sequences, roughly 40% being singletons. Sequencing input: blood. These receptors all stem from a woman aged 18-29 years in good health.

The chain links TRBV6-5 to TRBJ2-7; D unresolved. The CDR3 sequence is 14 residues long. The V gene lost 4 bases and the J gene lost 5 bases, with 15 bases spanning the gap. Germline assignment: CDR1 MNHEY and CDR2 SVGAGI. CDR3 region: CASSSPGGRHEQYF. CDR3 DNA sequence: TGTGCCAGCAGTTCCCCGGGTGGACGGCACGAGCAGTACTTC.

This chain links TRBV27 with TRBJ1-2; D not certain. Trimming shortened V by 3 bases and J by 7 bases, and 18 bases separated the two germline ends. Germline loops: CDR1 MNHEY, CDR2 SMNVEV (reference sequence). The CDR3 sequence is 15 residues long. CDR3: CASSFGVGTFSGYTF. The CDR3 coding sequence is TGTGCCAGCAGTTTCGGTGTAGGAACGTTCAGTGGCTACACCTTC.

V is TRBV6-2 or TRBV6-3 and J is TRBJ2-7; no clear D gene. The CDR3 covers 14 residues. In germline, CDR1 is MNHEY, CDR2 SVGEGT. Trimming stripped 2 bases from V and 3 bases from J, with 11 bases between. The CDR3 here is CASSYLGFHYEQYF. The CDR3 DNA follows: TGTGCCAGCAGTTACCTAGGTTTTCACTACGAGCAGTACTTC.

CDR3 coding DNA: TGTGCCAGCAGGCCTGACAGGGTTTCCTACAATGAGCAGTTCTTC. This codes for CASRPDRVSYNEQFF. V gene TRBV12-3 or TRBV12-4 combines with J gene TRBJ2-1, with TRBD1 matching over 7 bases. The CDR3 loop spans 15 amino acids. V trimming: 6 bases; J trimming: 1 base; junction bases outside the gene matches: 6.

This clonotype was counted between two and nine times. The chain combines TRBV6-1 with TRBJ2-2; D call uncertain. This CDR3 is 14 amino acids long. From germline, CDR1 is MNHNS and CDR2 SASEGT. V was clipped by 3 bases and J by 8 bases, with 13 bases between them. The DNA of the CDR3 is TGTGCCAGCAGTGACCAACCCGTAGAAGGGGAGCTGTTTTTT. Protein sequence: CASSDQPVEGELFF.

The gene calls are TRBV27 and TRBJ2-1, with D maybe TRBD1 (6 bases). The CDR3 covers 16 residues. The V end was cut by 2 bases, the J end by 8 bases, with 19 bases between. The germline CDR1 and CDR2 sequences are MNHEY and SMNVEV (reference sequence). The CDR3 region has the DNA TGTGCCAGCAGTTTAGTGACAGGTAGGATGGTGGATGAGCAGTTCTTC. It translates to CASSLVTGRMVDEQFF.

This sequence joins TRBV20-1 and TRBJ2-7, with TRBD2 identical over 13 bases. The CDR3 runs 19 residues. The J segment lost 2 bases and the V segment lost 5 bases, leaving 18 bases of the junction unmatched. Germline loops: CDR1 DFQATT, CDR2 SNEGSKA (reference sequence). CDR3 DNA sequence: TGCAGTGCTCCACAACCAGGGGGTTCGGGACTAGCGGGGACCTACGAGCAGTACTTC. Its protein product is CSAPQPGGSGLAGTYEQYF.

In this sample, this clonotype turned up a few times. This chain connects TRBV5-1 to TRBJ2-1, with 8 bases fitting TRBD2. There are 15 residues in the CDR3. Germline V lookup: CDR1 SGHRS, CDR2 YFSETQ. The ends lost 6 bases at V and 9 bases at J; junction bases unmatched: 14. CDR3 bases: TGCGCCAGCATCCTAGGACTAGCCCCTTTAGGTGAGCAGTTCTTC. Encoded protein: CASILGLAPLGEQFF. The full variable domain, rest sourced from reference TRBV5-1 and TRBJ2-1, is KAGVTQTPRYLIKTRGQQVTLSCSPISGHRSVSWYQQTPGQGLQFLFEYFSETQRNKGNFPGRFSGRQFSNSRSEMNVSTLELGDSALYLCASILGLAPLGEQFFGPGTRLTVL.

The chain employs TRBV2 and TRBJ2-1; no clear D gene. The CDR3 covers 15 residues. V lost 6 bases, J lost 5 bases, and 17 bases lay in between. Germline lookup yields CDR1 SNHLY and CDR2 FYNNEI. The CDR3 protein is CASRSAPTSHNEQFF. DNA for the CDR3: TGTGCCAGCAGATCGGCACCGACGTCCCACAATGAGCAGTTCTTC.

A word on this clonotype: A much bigger clone sits one base away, suggesting this may be a read error. The chain couples TRBV28 to TRBJ2-5; no reliable D call. The ends were cut back, 2 bases at V and 7 bases at J, with 5 bases in the middle. Germline V gives CDR1 MDHEN, CDR2 SYDVKM. This CDR3 contains 11 residues. The CDR3 loop is CASSLNWTQYF. In DNA, the CDR3 is TGTGCCAGCAGTTTAAACTGGACCCAGTACTTC.

This chain uses TRBV5-1 with TRBJ2-7; unclear D gene. From germline, CDR1 is SGHRS and CDR2 YFSETQ. Trimming shortened V by 3 bases and J by 3 bases, and 10 bases separated the two germline ends. The CDR3 loop spans 13 amino acids. CDR3 protein: CASSSGSLYEQYF. The CDR3 DNA sequence: TGCGCCAGCAGCTCTGGGTCCCTCTACGAGCAGTACTTC. Complete variable domain (other parts from reference TRBV5-1 and TRBJ2-7): KAGVTQTPRYLIKTRGQQVTLSCSPISGHRSVSWYQQTPGQGLQFLFEYFSETQRNKGNFPGRFSGRQFSNSRSEMNVSTLELGDSALYLCASSSGSLYEQYFGPGTRLTVT.